Each of the 11 T cell receptor beta chains below was sequenced from the same sample in a study of blood T cell repertoires in COVID-19. Measured with immunoSEQ multiplex PCR; TCRdb has only the in-frame clones, and not every one. The table includes 100,000 to 120,000 clones, roughly 85% detected once. The sample was peripheral blood. These receptors were obtained from a human donor in a cohort sampled during active COVID-19.

V gene TRBV6-5 combines with J gene TRBJ1-6, with TRBD1 identical over 9 bases. V lost 3 bases and J lost 9; bases outside the gene matches: 9. The CDR3 totals 16 residues. Looked up from germline, CDR1 is MNHEY and CDR2 is SVGAGI. CDR3 sequence (DNA): TGTGCCAGCAGTTATACAGGGGGCGCACTTCGTTCACCCCTCCACTTT. Encoded protein: CASSYTGGALRSPLHF.

The chain joins TRBV5-6 to TRBJ2-7; 10 bases are a match to TRBD1. J gave up 6 bases and V 0 bases, and 6 bases lay outside the gene matches. The CDR3 contains 15 residues. The germline CDR1 and CDR2 sequences are SGHDT and YYEEEE. The CDR3 spells CASSLGQGAFGEQYF. The CDR3 region has the DNA TGTGCCAGCAGCTTGGGACAGGGGGCCTTCGGCGAGCAGTACTTC.

This clone was detected a few times. The genes are TRBV4-1 and TRBJ1-6; D remains unclear. There are 17 residues in the CDR3. Germline CDR1 MGHRA, CDR2 YSYEKL. With 3 bases removed from V and 0 bases from J, the gap between germline ends came to 12 bases. CDR3 sequence (DNA): TGCGCCAGCAGCCATCCTCCGGCTAGCTCCTATAATTCACCCCTCCACTTT. It specifies CASSHPPASSYNSPLHF.

This clone was picked up one time. This chain joins TRBV18 and TRBJ1-4; D remains ambiguous. CDR3 size: 18 residues. Germline V gives CDR1 KGHSH, CDR2 LQKENI. V lost 1 base and J lost 0, with 15 bases in between. The CDR3 DNA follows: TGTGCCAGCTCACCACAAAGCGCGGGCGGTGCAACTAATGAAAAACTGTTTTTT. Its protein is CASSPQSAGGATNEKLFF.

This chain uses TRBV27 with TRBJ2-6, with D hard to call. In germline, CDR1 is MNHEY, CDR2 SMNVEV (reference sequence). V gave up 6 bases and J gave up 0 bases, with 9 bases separating them. The CDR3 totals 15 residues. This CDR3 reads CASRGSSSGANVLTF. CDR3 nucleotides: TGTGCCAGCAGGGGCAGCAGCTCTGGGGCCAACGTCCTGACTTTC.

The V and J genes are TRBV19 and TRBJ2-2, with TRBD2 matching over 14 bases. Germline V CDR1 and CDR2: LNHDA, SQIVND (reference sequence). CDR3 length: 16 amino acids. Losses at the gene ends were 4 bases for V and 6 bases for J; bases not matched to a gene: 4. CDR3 sequence reads: CASSTGTSGSAGELFF. In nucleotides, the CDR3 is TGTGCCAGTAGTACAGGGACTAGCGGGAGCGCCGGGGAGCTGTTTTTT. The entire variable domain, with the rest obtained from reference TRBV19 and TRBJ2-2, is as follows: DGGITQSPKYLFRKEGQNVTLSCEQNLNHDAMYWYRQDPGQGLRLIYYSQIVNDFQKGDIAEGYSVSREKKESFPLTVTSAQKNPTAFYLCASSTGTSGSAGELFFGEGSRLTVL.

This clone occurred once. The chain uses TRBV4-1 and TRBJ2-2; 7 bases align to TRBD2. V was pared by 6 bases and J by 5 bases, with 9 bases of the junction left unmatched. Germline V gene data show CDR1 as MGHRA and CDR2 as YSYEKL. The CDR3 contains 15 residues. CDR3 in amino acids: CASSPRLAFTGELFF. Written as DNA, the CDR3 is TGCGCCAGCAGTCCTCGACTAGCATTTACCGGGGAGCTGTTTTTT.

This chain connects TRBV5-1 to TRBJ2-5; 15 bases match TRBD2. In germline, CDR1 is SGHRS, CDR2 YFSETQ. The CDR3 is made up of 17 amino acids. V was pared by 4 bases and J by 0 bases, with 4 bases of the junction left unmatched. The CDR3 region has the DNA TGCGCCAGCAGCGTTGGACTAGCGGGGGGGTACCAAGAGACCCAGTACTTC. It encodes CASSVGLAGGYQETQYF.

CDR3 nucleotide sequence: TGTGCCAGTAGTCCCGGGACAGGAGGTAATGAAAAACTGTTTTTT. This gives the protein CASSPGTGGNEKLFF. This sequence joins TRBV19 and TRBJ1-4; TRBD1 aligns across 8 bases. Germline trimming cut 5 bases from V and 4 bases from J; bases unmatched to any gene: 6. The CDR3 loop spans 15 amino acids. Germline lookup yields CDR1 LNHDA and CDR2 SQIVND (reference sequence).

This chain uses TRBV3-1 (or the pseudogene TRBV3-2) with TRBJ2-7; 15 bases align to TRBD2. The germline CDR1 and CDR2 sequences are LGHDT and YNNKEL (reference sequence). After removal of 4 bases from V and 3 bases from J, the junction contained 7 bases not matched to a gene. This CDR3 comprises 17 residues. In nucleotides, the CDR3 is TGTGCCAGCAGCCTCCCGGGACTAGCGGGAGGACACTACGAGCAGTACTTC. Its protein is CASSLPGLAGGHYEQYF.

The rearrangement uses TRBV14 and TRBJ2-1, with TRBD2 matching 13 bases. The CDR3 is made up of 19 amino acids. Germline V gene sequence: CDR1 SGHDN, CDR2 FVKESK. J was trimmed by 6 bases and V by 0 bases; bases with no gene match: 11. The CDR3 sequence is CASSQELAGGQSSSNEQFF. The CDR3, as DNA: TGTGCCAGCAGCCAAGAACTAGCGGGAGGGCAGTCTTCGAGCAATGAGCAGTTCTTC.